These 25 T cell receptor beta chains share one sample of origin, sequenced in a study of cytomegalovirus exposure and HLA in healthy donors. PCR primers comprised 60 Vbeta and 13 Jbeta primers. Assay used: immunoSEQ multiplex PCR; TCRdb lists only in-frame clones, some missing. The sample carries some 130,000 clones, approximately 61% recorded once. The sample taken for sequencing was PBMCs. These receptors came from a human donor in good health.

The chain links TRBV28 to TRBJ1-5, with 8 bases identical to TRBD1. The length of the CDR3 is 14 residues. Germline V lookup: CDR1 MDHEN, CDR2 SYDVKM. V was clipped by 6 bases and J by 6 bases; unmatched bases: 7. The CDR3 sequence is CASSTGQGSQPQHF. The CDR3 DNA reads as TGTGCCAGCAGCACAGGACAGGGCAGTCAGCCCCAGCATTTT.

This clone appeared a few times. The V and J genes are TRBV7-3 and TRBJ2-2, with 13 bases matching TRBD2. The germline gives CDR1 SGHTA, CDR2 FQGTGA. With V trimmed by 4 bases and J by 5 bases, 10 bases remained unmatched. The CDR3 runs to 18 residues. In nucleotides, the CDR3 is TGTGCCAGCAGCTACCAACTAGCGGGAGGGTATAAGACCGGGGAGCTGTTTTTT. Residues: CASSYQLAGGYKTGELFF.

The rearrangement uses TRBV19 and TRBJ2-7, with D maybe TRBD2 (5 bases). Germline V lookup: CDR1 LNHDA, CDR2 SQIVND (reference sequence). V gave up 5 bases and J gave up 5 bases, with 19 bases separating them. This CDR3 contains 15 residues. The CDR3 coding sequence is TGTGCCAGTAGTCCCCCCCGGGGAAGGTACCACGAGCAGTACTTC. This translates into CASSPPRGRYHEQYF.

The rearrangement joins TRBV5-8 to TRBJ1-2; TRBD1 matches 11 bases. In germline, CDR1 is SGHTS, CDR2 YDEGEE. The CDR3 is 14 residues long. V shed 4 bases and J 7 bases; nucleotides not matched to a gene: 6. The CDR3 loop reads CASSPDRGRSGYTF. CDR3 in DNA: TGTGCCAGCAGCCCGGACAGGGGGCGAAGTGGCTACACCTTC.

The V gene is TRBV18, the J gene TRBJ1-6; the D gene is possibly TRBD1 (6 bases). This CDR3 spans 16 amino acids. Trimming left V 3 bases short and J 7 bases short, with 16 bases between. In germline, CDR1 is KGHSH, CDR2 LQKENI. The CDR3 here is CASSPGQPLANSPLHF. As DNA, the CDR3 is TGTGCCAGCTCACCGGGACAACCTCTGGCCAATTCACCCCTCCACTTT.

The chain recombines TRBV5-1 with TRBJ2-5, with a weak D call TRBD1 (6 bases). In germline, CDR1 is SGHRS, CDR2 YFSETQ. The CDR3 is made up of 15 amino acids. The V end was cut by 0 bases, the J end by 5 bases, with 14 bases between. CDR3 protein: CASSLELAGVETQYF. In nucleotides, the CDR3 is TGCGCCAGCAGCTTGGAGCTGGCAGGGGTGGAGACCCAGTACTTC. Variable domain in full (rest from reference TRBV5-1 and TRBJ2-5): KAGVTQTPRYLIKTRGQQVTLSCSPISGHRSVSWYQQTPGQGLQFLFEYFSETQRNKGNFPGRFSGRQFSNSRSEMNVSTLELGDSALYLCASSLELAGVETQYFGPGTRLLVL.

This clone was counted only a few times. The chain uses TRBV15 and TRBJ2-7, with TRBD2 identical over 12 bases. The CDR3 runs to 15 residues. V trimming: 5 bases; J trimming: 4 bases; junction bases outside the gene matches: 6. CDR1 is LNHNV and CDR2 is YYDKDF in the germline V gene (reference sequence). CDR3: CATSVRGLAGYEQYF. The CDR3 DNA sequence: TGTGCCACCAGCGTTCGAGGACTAGCGGGATACGAGCAGTACTTC. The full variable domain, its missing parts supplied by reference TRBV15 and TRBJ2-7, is DAMVIQNPRYQVTQFGKPVTLSCSQTLNHNVMYWYQQKSSQAPKLLFHYYDKDFNNEADTPDNFQSRRPNTSFCFLDIRSPGLGDTAMYLCATSVRGLAGYEQYFGPGTRLTVT.

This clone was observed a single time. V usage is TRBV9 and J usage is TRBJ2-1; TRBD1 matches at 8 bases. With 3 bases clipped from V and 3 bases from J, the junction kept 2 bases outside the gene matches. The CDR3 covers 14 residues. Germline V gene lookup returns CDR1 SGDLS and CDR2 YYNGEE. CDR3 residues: CASSGTGNYNEQFF. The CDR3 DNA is TGTGCCAGCAGCGGGACAGGGAACTACAATGAGCAGTTCTTC.

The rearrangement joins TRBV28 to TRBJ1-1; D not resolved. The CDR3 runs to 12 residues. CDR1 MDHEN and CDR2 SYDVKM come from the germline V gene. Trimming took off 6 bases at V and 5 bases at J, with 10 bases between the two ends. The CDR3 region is CASRRVGTEAFF. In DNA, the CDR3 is TGTGCCAGCAGACGTGTCGGTACTGAAGCTTTCTTT.

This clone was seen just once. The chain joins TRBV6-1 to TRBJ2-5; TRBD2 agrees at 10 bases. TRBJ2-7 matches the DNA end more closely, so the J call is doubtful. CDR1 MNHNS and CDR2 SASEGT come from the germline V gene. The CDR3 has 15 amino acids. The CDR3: CASSAPGLAHYEQYF. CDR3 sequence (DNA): TGTGCCAGCAGTGCCCCGGGACTAGCGCACTACGAGCAGTACTTC.

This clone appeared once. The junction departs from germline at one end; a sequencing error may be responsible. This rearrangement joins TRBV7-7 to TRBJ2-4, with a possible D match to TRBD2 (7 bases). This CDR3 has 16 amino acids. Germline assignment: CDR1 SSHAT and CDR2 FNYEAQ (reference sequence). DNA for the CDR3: TGTGCTAGCAGCTTACGGGGGGCGCGGGCCAAAAACATTCAGTACTTC. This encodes CASSLRGARAKNIQYF.

CDR3 bases: TGCAGTGCTAGGCCCGGGTACGAGCAGTACTTC. Amino acids: CSARPGYEQYF. The rearrangement links TRBV20-1 to TRBJ2-7; D is unclear. Trimming took off 3 bases at V and 4 bases at J, with 7 bases between the two ends. The CDR3 extends over 11 amino acids. The germline V gene has CDR1 DFQATT and CDR2 SNEGSKA (reference sequence).

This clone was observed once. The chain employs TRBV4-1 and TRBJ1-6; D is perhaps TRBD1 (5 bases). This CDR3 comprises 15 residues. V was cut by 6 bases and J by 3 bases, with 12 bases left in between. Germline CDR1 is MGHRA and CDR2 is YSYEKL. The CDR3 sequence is CASRPQGGYNSPLHF. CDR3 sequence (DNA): TGCGCCAGCAGACCGCAGGGCGGCTATAATTCACCCCTCCACTTT.

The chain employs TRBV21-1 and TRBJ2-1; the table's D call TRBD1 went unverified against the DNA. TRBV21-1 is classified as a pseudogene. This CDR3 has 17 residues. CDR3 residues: CASSKAGGGSSYNEQFF. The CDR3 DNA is TGTGCCAGCAGCAAAGCTGGGGGCGGCAGCTCCTACAATGAGCAGTTCTTC.

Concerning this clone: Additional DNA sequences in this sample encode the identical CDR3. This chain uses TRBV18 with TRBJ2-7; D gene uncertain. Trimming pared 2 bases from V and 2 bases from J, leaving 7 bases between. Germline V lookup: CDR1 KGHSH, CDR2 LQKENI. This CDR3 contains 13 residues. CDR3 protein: CASSPGLAYEQYF. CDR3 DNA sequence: TGTGCCAGCTCACCAGGGCTGGCCTACGAGCAGTACTTC.

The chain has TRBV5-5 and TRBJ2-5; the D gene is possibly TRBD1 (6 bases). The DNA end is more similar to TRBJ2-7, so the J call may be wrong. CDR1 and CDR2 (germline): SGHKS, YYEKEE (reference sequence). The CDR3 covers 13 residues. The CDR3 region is CASSHWDIYEQYF. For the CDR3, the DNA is TGTGCCAGCTCCCACTGGGACATTTACGAGCAGTACTTC.

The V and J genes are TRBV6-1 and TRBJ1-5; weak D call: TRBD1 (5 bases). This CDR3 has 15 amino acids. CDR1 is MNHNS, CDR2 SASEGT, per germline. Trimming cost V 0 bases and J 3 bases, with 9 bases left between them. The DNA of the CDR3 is TGTGCCAGCAGTGAAGCTGACAGTCTCAATCAGCCCCAGCATTTT. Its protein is CASSEADSLNQPQHF.

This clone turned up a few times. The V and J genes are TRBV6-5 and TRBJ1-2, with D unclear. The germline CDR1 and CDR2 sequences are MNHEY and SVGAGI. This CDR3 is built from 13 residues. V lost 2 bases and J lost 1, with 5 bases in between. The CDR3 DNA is TGTGCCAGCAGTTACGGGCTTAACTATGGCTACACCTTC. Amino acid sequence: CASSYGLNYGYTF.

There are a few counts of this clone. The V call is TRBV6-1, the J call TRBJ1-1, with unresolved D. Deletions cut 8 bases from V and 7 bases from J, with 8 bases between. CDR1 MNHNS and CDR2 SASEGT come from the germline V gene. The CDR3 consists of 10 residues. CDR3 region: CASGEIEAFF. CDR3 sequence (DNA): TGTGCCAGCGGGGAGATTGAAGCTTTCTTT.

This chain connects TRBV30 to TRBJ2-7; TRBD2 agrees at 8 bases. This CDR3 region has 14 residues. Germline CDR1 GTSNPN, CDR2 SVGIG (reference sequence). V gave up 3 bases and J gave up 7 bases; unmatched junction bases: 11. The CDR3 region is CAWRLEREFQEQYF. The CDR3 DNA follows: TGTGCCTGGAGATTGGAGCGGGAGTTTCAAGAGCAGTACTTC.

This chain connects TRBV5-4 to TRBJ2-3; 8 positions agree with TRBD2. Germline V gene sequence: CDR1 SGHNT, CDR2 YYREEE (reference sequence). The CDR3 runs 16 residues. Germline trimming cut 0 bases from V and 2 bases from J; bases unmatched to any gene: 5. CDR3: CASSLAGGPITDTQYF. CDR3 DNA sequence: TGTGCCAGCAGCTTGGCGGGAGGGCCCATCACAGATACGCAGTATTTT.

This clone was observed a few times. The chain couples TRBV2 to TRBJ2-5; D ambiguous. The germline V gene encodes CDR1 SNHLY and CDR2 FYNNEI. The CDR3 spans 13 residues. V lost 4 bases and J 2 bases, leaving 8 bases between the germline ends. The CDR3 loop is CASSGIAQETQYF. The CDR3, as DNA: TGTGCCAGCAGTGGGATAGCACAAGAGACCCAGTACTTC.

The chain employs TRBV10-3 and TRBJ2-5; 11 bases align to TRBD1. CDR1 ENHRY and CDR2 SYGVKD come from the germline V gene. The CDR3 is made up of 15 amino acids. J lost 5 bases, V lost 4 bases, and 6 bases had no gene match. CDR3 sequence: CAISVRGQGGETQYF. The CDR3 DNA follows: TGTGCCATCAGTGTACGGGGACAGGGGGGCGAGACCCAGTACTTC.

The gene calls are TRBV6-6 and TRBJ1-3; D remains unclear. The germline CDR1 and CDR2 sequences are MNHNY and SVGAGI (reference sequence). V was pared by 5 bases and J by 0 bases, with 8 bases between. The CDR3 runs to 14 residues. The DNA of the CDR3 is TGTGCCAGCAGTACTGGGAGCTCTGGAAACACCATATATTTT. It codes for CASSTGSSGNTIYF.

The CDR3 DNA follows: TGCAGCGCGTCAGGGGATGACAATGAGCAGTTCTTC. Translated, it gives CSASGDDNEQFF. The chain carries TRBV29-1 and TRBJ2-1, with D maybe TRBD1 (6 bases). The V and J ends lost 7 bases and 5 bases respectively, with 12 bases between them. The CDR3 runs to 12 residues. CDR1 and CDR2 from the germline V gene are SQVTM and ANQGSEA.